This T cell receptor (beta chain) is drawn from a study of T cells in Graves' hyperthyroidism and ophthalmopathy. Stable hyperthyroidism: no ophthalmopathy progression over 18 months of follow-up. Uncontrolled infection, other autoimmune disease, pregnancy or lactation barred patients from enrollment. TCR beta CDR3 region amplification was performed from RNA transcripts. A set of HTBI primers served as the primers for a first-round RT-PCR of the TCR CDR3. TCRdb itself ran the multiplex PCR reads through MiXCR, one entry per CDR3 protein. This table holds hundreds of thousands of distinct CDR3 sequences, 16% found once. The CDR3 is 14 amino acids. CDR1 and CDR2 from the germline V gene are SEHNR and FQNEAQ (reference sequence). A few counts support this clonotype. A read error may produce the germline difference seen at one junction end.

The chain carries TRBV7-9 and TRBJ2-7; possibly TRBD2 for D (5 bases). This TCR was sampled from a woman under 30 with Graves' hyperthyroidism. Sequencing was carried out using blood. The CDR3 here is CVSSLARNPYEQYF. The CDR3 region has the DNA TGTGTCAGCAGCTTAGCGAGGAACCCCTACGAGCAGTACTTC. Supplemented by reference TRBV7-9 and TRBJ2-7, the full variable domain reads DTGVSQNPRHKITKRGQNVTFRCDPISEHNRLYWYRQTLGQGPEFLTYFQNEAQLEKSRLLSDRFSAERPKGSFSTLEIQRTEQGDSAMYLCVSSLARNPYEQYFGPGTRLTVT.